This T cell receptor (beta chain) was identified in a study of blood T cell repertoires in COVID-19. Study as a whole: PBMCs, B-cell-depleted T cells, or T cells provided the cDNA or gDNA that made up the material.

Original handling: Nucleated cell number was recorded as an estimate derived from reference gene primer amplification. TCRdb keeps only in-frame clones here, not all; method: immunoSEQ multiplex PCR. V, J and clone size derive from that table, while D and trimming were established from the DNA sequence. The sample holds about 140,000 clones, over 80% seen once. The CDR3 is made up of 14 amino acids. Trimming took 4 bases from V and 0 from J, leaving 10 bases between them. Per the germline V gene, CDR1 is SGHKS and CDR2 is YYEKEE (reference sequence). The clonotype comes from a man aged 50 to 59 with active COVID-19. J is TRBJ1-1 and V is TRBV5-5, with D tentatively TRBD1 (5 bases). Material for sequencing was peripheral blood. The DNA for the CDR3 is TGTGCCAGCAGCGTCAGGGTCATGAACACTGAAGCTTTCTTT. Its protein product is CASSVRVMNTEAFF.